This TCR beta chain derives from a study of PD-1 blockade in classical Hodgkin lymphoma. V lost 7 bases and J lost 1, with 4 bases in between. The CDR3 runs to 11 residues. Germline lookup yields CDR1 MDHEN and CDR2 SYDVKM. All the patients suffered relapse after autologous stem cell transplantation, and brentuximab vedotin exposure differed. Best response was recorded as complete response, partial response or progressive disease. Profiling relied on immunoSEQ multiplex PCR, and the TCRdb table lists in-frame clones only, not all of them. The data contain about 43,000 clones, around 72% of them singletons. A single count supports this clone. Its antigen remains unidentified. Regarding the study as a whole: Diversity similar to that of newly diagnosed patients was seen at baseline in complete responders. Researchers reported that CD4+ TCR diversity, though not CD8+, rose significantly by C4D1. Undefined causes, possibly disease activity or prior therapy, underlie the repertoire differences.

The receptor was derived from a human donor with classical Hodgkin lymphoma. This sequence joins TRBV28 and TRBJ1-2, with D uncertain. The source material was peripheral blood mononuclear cells (PBMCs), sampled before the second cycle of nivolumab. The chain's CDR3 is CASIFNYGYTF. CDR3 nucleotide sequence: TGTGCCAGCATTTTTAACTATGGCTACACCTTC.